What follows describes a single T cell receptor (beta chain). Original processing notes: Estimation of nucleated cell counts was performed using reference gene primer amplification. TCRdb keeps only in-frame clones here, not all; method: immunoSEQ multiplex PCR. The V and J calls and clone size were taken over from that table, and D and trimming were inferred from the DNA. The table shows about 220,000 clones, with 80% occurring only once. This sample stems from a study of blood T cell repertoires in COVID-19. Study-wide background: T cells, B-cell-depleted T cells, or PBMCs supplied cDNA or gDNA.

Material for sequencing was peripheral blood. This clonotype was obtained from a human donor in a cohort sampled during active COVID-19.

The CDR3: CASSPDRTTNEKLFF. CDR3 sequence (DNA): TGTGCCAGCAGCCCGGACAGGACAACTAATGAAAAACTGTTTTTT. This chain uses TRBV7-9 with TRBJ1-4, with 7 bases matching TRBD1. The CDR3 has 15 amino acids. J lost 0 bases, V lost 5 bases, and 3 bases had no gene match. In germline, CDR1 is SEHNR, CDR2 FQNEAQ (reference sequence).